Presented here are 20 T cell receptor beta chains from one specimen sequenced in a study of shared clonotypes between healthy human individuals (TCRdb year 2020). The method behind the library was the immunoSEQ multiplex PCR assay. Entries here come from immuneACCESS through TCRdb and include only in-frame sequences with V and J called. Some clones fail to appear in such tables; in the studies checked, an unresolved V gene covers under half of the shortfall, and the cause of the remainder is unknown. Within this sample are 450,000 to 650,000 clones, with around 77% of them counted one time only. Clones ranked in the top ten supply 12% of the sample. The sequenced sample consisted of PBMCs. The receptor source for this set is a middle-aged woman in good health. Some clones in this sample may be carry-over from other donors' samples.

The chain recombines TRBV4-3 with TRBJ2-7, with 8 bases lining up with TRBD2. CDR1 LGHNA and CDR2 YSLEER come from the germline V gene. The CDR3 spans 16 residues. The junction had 8 bases not matched to a gene; V was cut back by 4 bases and J by 0 bases. CDR3 nucleotides: TGCGCCAGCAGCCGCAACTGGCGGGAGGTCTCCTACGAGCAGTACTTC. Translated: CASSRNWREVSYEQYF.

The chain links TRBV29-1 to TRBJ1-4; D might be TRBD1 (6 bases). V lost 7 bases, J lost 7 bases, and 16 bases lay in between. CDR1 and CDR2 from the germline V gene are SQVTM and ANQGSEA. The CDR3 sequence is 13 residues long. The CDR3 sequence is CSALEGEVEKLFF. In DNA, the CDR3 is TGCAGCGCCCTAGAGGGGGAGGTTGAAAAACTGTTTTTT. The full variable domain, with the rest looked up from reference TRBV29-1 and TRBJ1-4, is SAVISQKPSRDICQRGTSLTIQCQVDSQVTMMFWYRQQPGQSLTLIATANQGSEATYESGFVIDKFPISRPNLTFSTLTVSNMSPEDSSIYLCSALEGEVEKLFFGSGTQLSVL.

This chain connects TRBV30 to TRBJ2-2, with no clear D. This CDR3 is 13 amino acids long. Germline V lookup: CDR1 GTSNPN, CDR2 SVGIG (reference sequence). Trimming removed 0 bases at V and 6 bases at J, with 8 bases between. The CDR3 is CAWSVLVAGELFF. The CDR3 DNA reads as TGTGCCTGGAGTGTACTGGTGGCCGGGGAGCTGTTTTTT.

Notes on this clone: The CDR3 carries no conserved terminal phenylalanine or tryptophan, so it likely arises from a read error. The V and J genes are TRBV27 and TRBJ2-7; D unresolved. This CDR3 is built from 15 residues. The germline gives CDR1 MNHEY, CDR2 SMNVEV (reference sequence). Between the trimmed V and J ends, which lost 2 bases and 2 bases, there was a span of 13 bases. DNA for the CDR3: TGTGCCAGCAGTTTAAAGGACGGGTGGACCTACGAGCAGTACTCC. This translates into CASSLKDGWTYEQYS.

This chain links TRBV19 with TRBJ1-2; a possible D gene is TRBD1 (5 bases). Looked up from germline, CDR1 is LNHDA and CDR2 is SQIVND (reference sequence). Trimming pared 5 bases from V and 2 bases from J, leaving 12 bases between. This CDR3 comprises 14 residues. The CDR3 here is CASSVAQGNYGYTF. CDR3 DNA sequence: TGTGCCAGTAGTGTAGCCCAGGGAAACTATGGCTACACCTTC.

This clone appeared a few times. V and J are TRBV28 and TRBJ1-2, with D uncertain. Germline V lookup: CDR1 MDHEN, CDR2 SYDVKM. CDR3 length equals 15 residues. V dropped 2 bases and J dropped 0 bases, with 10 bases sitting between them. As DNA, the CDR3 is TGTGCCAGCAGTTTACCACCGACAACTAACTATGGCTACACCTTC. As protein: CASSLPPTTNYGYTF.

V and J are TRBV6-5 and TRBJ1-1, with TRBD1 as a possible D gene (5 bases). This CDR3 is built from 15 residues. Germline V gives CDR1 MNHEY, CDR2 SVGAGI. The germline V and J ends were trimmed by 2 bases and 5 bases, with 15 bases remaining between them. The CDR3: CASSYGVGRETEAFF. The CDR3, as DNA: TGTGCCAGCAGTTACGGGGTGGGGCGCGAGACTGAAGCTTTCTTT.

The chain has TRBV5-4 and TRBJ1-1; D not certain. Trimming removed 4 bases at V and 3 bases at J, with 16 bases between. CDR1 and CDR2 from the germline V gene are SGHNT and YYREEE (reference sequence). CDR3 length equals 15 residues. This CDR3 reads CASSRASGRDTEAFF. The CDR3 region has the DNA TGTGCCAGCAGCCGGGCATCCGGGAGGGACACTGAAGCTTTCTTT.

The rearrangement uses TRBV14 and TRBJ2-7; D unclear. In germline, CDR1 is SGHDN, CDR2 FVKESK. This CDR3 has 13 residues. V lost 3 bases and J lost 0, with 6 bases in between. The DNA for the CDR3 is TGTGCCAGCAGCCAGGGATTCTCCTACGAGCAGTACTTC. It yields the protein CASSQGFSYEQYF.

The V gene is TRBV27, the J gene TRBJ1-1, with 10 nucleotides matching TRBD1. Germline V CDR1 and CDR2: MNHEY, SMNVEV (reference sequence). Unmatched junction bases numbered 3, after V lost 2 bases and J lost 6 bases. The CDR3 sequence is 14 residues long. CDR3 DNA: TGTGCCAGCAGTTTACACGGGACAGGGGCTGAAGCTTTCTTT. Amino acids: CASSLHGTGAEAFF.

The chain has TRBV7-8 and TRBJ1-1, with no clear D. Trimming pared 3 bases from V and 10 bases from J, leaving 12 bases between. Looked up from germline, CDR1 is SGHVS and CDR2 is FQNEAQ. This CDR3 is 12 amino acids long. The CDR3 sequence is CASSFGLGGAFF. The CDR3 nucleotides are TGTGCCAGCAGCTTCGGTCTAGGAGGAGCTTTCTTT.

The gene calls are TRBV5-1 and TRBJ2-7; TRBD2 matches 10 bases. The CDR3 loop spans 15 amino acids. With 2 bases clipped from V and 1 base from J, the junction kept 3 bases outside the gene matches. CDR1 is SGHRS and CDR2 is YFSETQ in the germline V gene. The CDR3, as DNA: TGCGCCAGCAGCTTTTCTAGCGGGAGTTCCTACGAGCAGTACTTC. It yields the protein CASSFSSGSSYEQYF. Complete variable domain (other parts from reference TRBV5-1 and TRBJ2-7): KAGVTQTPRYLIKTRGQQVTLSCSPISGHRSVSWYQQTPGQGLQFLFEYFSETQRNKGNFPGRFSGRQFSNSRSEMNVSTLELGDSALYLCASSFSSGSSYEQYFGPGTRLTVT.

The rearrangement links TRBV7-9 to TRBJ1-2; possible D gene TRBD1, 6 bases. Trimming pared 2 bases from V and 7 bases from J, leaving 14 bases between. This CDR3 is 14 amino acids long. Germline loops: CDR1 SEHNR, CDR2 FQNEAQ (reference sequence). Written as DNA, the CDR3 is TGTGCCAGCAGCTTACCAGGGGCGGTCGGTGGCTACACCTTC. It encodes CASSLPGAVGGYTF.

As to this clone: A read error may explain this, as a much larger clone is one base away. Lacking the conserved final phenylalanine or tryptophan, this CDR3 likely reflects a read error. The genes are TRBV19 and TRBJ1-2; D is possibly TRBD1 (6 bases). The V end lost 6 bases, the J end lost 3 bases, and 14 bases lay between the germline ends. Germline V gives CDR1 LNHDA, CDR2 SQIVND (reference sequence). This CDR3 spans 14 amino acids. In DNA, the CDR3 is TGTGCCAGTAGGCGTGGGGGCATGGACTATGGCTACACCCTC. It encodes CASRRGGMDYGYTL.

V and J are TRBV11-2 and TRBJ2-1; 14 positions match TRBD2. The length of the CDR3 is 18 residues. With 6 bases clipped from V and 4 bases from J, the junction kept 11 bases outside the gene matches. The germline gives CDR1 SGHAT, CDR2 FQNNGV. The CDR3 DNA reads as TGTGCCAGCAGAGACGAGGGACTAGCGGGAGAGTGGTACAATGAGCAGTTCTTC. This sequence encodes CASRDEGLAGEWYNEQFF. The full variable domain, rest sourced from reference TRBV11-2 and TRBJ2-1, is EAGVAQSPRYKIIEKRQSVAFWCNPISGHATLYWYQQILGQGPKLLIQFQNNGVVDDSQLPKDRFSAERLKGVDSTLKIQPAKLEDSAVYLCASRDEGLAGEWYNEQFFGPGTRLTVL.

The table lists this clone with a few counts. Here the CDR3 reads CASSEVGLGQGTYEQYF. The CDR3, as DNA: TGTGCCAGCAGTGAGGTTGGTTTGGGACAGGGGACCTACGAGCAGTACTTC. V usage is TRBV25-1 and J usage is TRBJ2-5; 10 positions agree with TRBD1. Judging by the DNA end, TRBJ2-7 fits better; the J call may be wrong. Germline CDR1 MGHDK, CDR2 SYGVNS. CDR3 length: 17 residues.

This sequence joins TRBV18 and TRBJ2-3, with 7 bases that match TRBD2. CDR1 and CDR2 from the germline V gene are KGHSH and LQKENI. The CDR3 totals 14 residues. Trimming removed 2 bases from V and 2 bases from J; junction bases left unmatched: 1. This CDR3 is CASSPGLVTDTQYF. The CDR3 coding sequence is TGTGCCAGCTCACCAGGACTAGTCACAGATACGCAGTATTTT.

The V gene is TRBV19, the J gene TRBJ1-1, with D tentatively TRBD1 (6 bases). The CDR3 has 15 amino acids. Trimming left V 1 base short and J 11 bases short, with 20 bases between. The V gene's germline CDR1 is LNHDA and CDR2 SQIVND (reference sequence). The CDR3 here is CASSIVPRGNVEAFF. Here the CDR3 DNA reads TGTGCCAGTAGTATAGTCCCAAGGGGGAACGTTGAGGCTTTCTTT.

The chain joins TRBV7-2 to TRBJ1-2; a weak D match, TRBD1 (5 bases). Germline V lookup: CDR1 SGHTA, CDR2 FQGNSA. The V gene lost 2 bases and the J gene lost 4 bases, with 14 bases spanning the gap. The CDR3 is made up of 15 amino acids. The CDR3 coding sequence is TGTGCCAGCAGCTTACGTCAGGGTCCCATCTATGGCTACACCTTC. Translation gives CASSLRQGPIYGYTF. Drawing the rest from reference TRBV7-2 and TRBJ1-2, the complete variable domain is GAGVSQSPSNKVTEKGKDVELRCDPISGHTALYWYRQSLGQGLEFLIYFQGNSAPDKSGLPSDRFSAERTGGSVSTLTIQRTQQEDSAVYLCASSLRQGPIYGYTFGSGTRLTVV.

This chain links TRBV28 with TRBJ2-3; no reliable D call. The CDR3 has 11 amino acids. V was clipped by 6 bases and J by 6 bases, with 7 bases between them. The germline CDR1 and CDR2 sequences are MDHEN and SYDVKM. CDR3 DNA: TGTGCCAGCAGGTTGCATGATACGCAGTATTTT. Translation: CASRLHDTQYF.